These 16 T cell receptor beta chains were sequenced from one sample in a study of blood T cell repertoires in COVID-19. Data came from immunoSEQ multiplex PCR; TCRdb stores just in-frame clones and leaves some out. This table holds about 200,000 clones, 70% to 85% found once. The specimen was peripheral blood. These receptors were taken from a human donor in a cohort sampled during active COVID-19.

This clone was seen a handful of times. The gene calls are TRBV19 and TRBJ1-1; D is unresolved. The CDR3 is 17 amino acids. Trimming stripped 3 bases from V and 3 bases from J, with 20 bases between. The germline CDR1 and CDR2 sequences are LNHDA and SQIVND (reference sequence). CDR3 nucleotide sequence: TGTGCCAGTAGTATTGGGTACCGGCGTTGGCGGGACACTGAAGCTTTCTTT. This codes for CASSIGYRRWRDTEAFF.

This chain connects TRBV29-1 to TRBJ2-4; TRBD1 is a possible D gene (6 bases). Trimming cost V 6 bases and J 2 bases, with 14 bases left between them. Germline V gives CDR1 SQVTM, CDR2 ANQGSEA. The CDR3 loop spans 14 amino acids. CDR3 in amino acids: CSVPLTGTKNIQYF. CDR3 sequence (DNA): TGCAGCGTCCCCCTGACAGGAACCAAAAACATTCAGTACTTC.

This chain joins TRBV11-2 and TRBJ2-7; 7 bases line up with TRBD1. CDR3 length: 14 amino acids. Germline V gene lookup returns CDR1 SGHAT and CDR2 FQNNGV. Trimming removed 3 bases from V and 3 bases from J; junction bases left unmatched: 5. The CDR3 is CASSFEQGNYEQYF. In DNA, the CDR3 is TGTGCCAGCAGCTTTGAACAGGGGAACTACGAGCAGTACTTC.

The genes are TRBV7-9 and TRBJ2-7, with TRBD2 matching 14 bases. With V trimmed by 5 bases and J by 6 bases, 9 bases remained unmatched. The CDR3 runs 16 residues. The germline V gene encodes CDR1 SEHNR and CDR2 FQNEAQ (reference sequence). Written as DNA, the CDR3 is TGTGCCAGCAGCCCCCCGGGACTAGCGGGGGCGACCGAGCAGTACTTC. This translates into CASSPPGLAGATEQYF.

The V call is TRBV5-1, the J call TRBJ2-3; D is unclear. V lost 0 bases and J lost 5, with 7 bases in between. CDR1 and CDR2 from the germline V gene are SGHRS and YFSETQ. CDR3 length: 13 amino acids. The CDR3 DNA reads TGCGCCAGCAGCTTGGAGCCCGTAGATACGCAGTATTTT. Its protein is CASSLEPVDTQYF.

This clone has more than one count but fewer than ten. CDR3 protein: CASSVVKSATNEKLFF. The DNA of the CDR3 is TGTGCCAGCAGCGTCGTAAAATCTGCAACTAATGAAAAACTGTTTTTT. This chain links TRBV11-2 with TRBJ1-4; D ambiguous. CDR1 is SGHAT and CDR2 is FQNNGV in the germline V gene. Trimming removed 5 bases from V and 0 bases from J, with 13 bases in between. This CDR3 spans 16 amino acids. The variable domain in full, with the rest retrieved from reference TRBV11-2 and TRBJ1-4, is EAGVAQSPRYKIIEKRQSVAFWCNPISGHATLYWYQQILGQGPKLLIQFQNNGVVDDSQLPKDRFSAERLKGVDSTLKIQPAKLEDSAVYLCASSVVKSATNEKLFFGSGTQLSVL.

The J gene is TRBJ2-7, the V gene TRBV29-1, with D tentatively TRBD1 (6 bases). V shed 2 bases and J shed 2 bases, with 16 bases lying between them. The V gene's germline CDR1 is SQVTM and CDR2 ANQGSEA. This CDR3 has 15 residues. The CDR3 DNA reads TGCAGCGTTGAATTATGGGGAGAGGGGGCCTACGAGCAGTACTTC. Amino acid sequence: CSVELWGEGAYEQYF.

The CDR3 spells CASSGQGGYEQYF. Written as DNA, the CDR3 is TGTGCCAGCAGTGGTCAAGGGGGCTACGAGCAGTACTTC. The chain carries TRBV2 and TRBJ2-7; tentative D call: TRBD1 (6 bases). This CDR3 has 13 residues. Trimming took 4 bases from V and 3 from J, leaving 10 bases between them. The germline gives CDR1 SNHLY, CDR2 FYNNEI.

This clone was counted once. The chain is built from TRBV10-1 and TRBJ1-3, with no clear D. Per the germline V gene, CDR1 is WNHNN and CDR2 is SYGVQD (reference sequence). This CDR3 contains 13 residues. Trimming removed 7 bases at V and 1 base at J, with 8 bases between. CDR3 region: CASTGGSGNTIYF. The CDR3 bases are TGCGCCAGCACCGGCGGTTCTGGAAACACCATATATTTT.

This chain joins TRBV10-3 and TRBJ2-3; 10 bases agree with TRBD2. Germline CDR1 reads ENHRY; CDR2 reads SYGVKD. The CDR3 extends over 16 amino acids. Trimming took 5 bases from V and 0 from J; bases not matched to a gene: 5. The DNA of the CDR3 is TGTGCCATCAGTTCACTAGCGGGAAGAAGCACAGATACGCAGTATTTT. This sequence encodes CAISSLAGRSTDTQYF.

The rearrangement links TRBV30 to TRBJ2-7, with 9 bases that match TRBD2. Trimming cost V 4 bases and J 10 bases; bases outside gene matches: 14. The CDR3 extends over 14 amino acids. Germline CDR1 and CDR2: GTSNPN and SVGIG (reference sequence). The CDR3 coding sequence is TGTGCCTGGACGGCTAGCGGGGACTTGAATTCCCAGTACTTC. Translating it yields CAWTASGDLNSQYF.

The J gene is TRBJ2-3, the V gene TRBV7-9; maybe TRBD2 (6 bases). V lost 2 bases, J lost 1 base, and 10 bases lay in between. The CDR3 has 15 residues. The germline gives CDR1 SEHNR, CDR2 FQNEAQ (reference sequence). The CDR3 reads CASSLTRDRTDTQYF. Written as DNA, the CDR3 is TGTGCCAGCAGCTTAACGCGGGACCGCACAGATACGCAGTATTTT.

The CDR3 DNA reads as TGTGCCAGCAGGTACCAGGCAGGGGACATTCAGTACTTC. This gives the protein CASRYQAGDIQYF. This rearrangement joins TRBV6-5 to TRBJ2-4; D is possibly TRBD1 (6 bases). CDR1 is MNHEY, CDR2 SVGAGI, per germline. V was clipped by 6 bases and J by 8 bases, with 14 bases between them. The CDR3 runs to 13 residues.

The chain combines TRBV19 with TRBJ2-7; 12 bases map to TRBD2. The junction had 19 bases not matched to a gene; V was cut back by 6 bases and J by 7 bases. CDR1 and CDR2 (germline): LNHDA, SQIVND (reference sequence). CDR3 length: 18 amino acids. CDR3 region: CASSNQGSASGRAEEQYF. CDR3 bases: TGTGCCAGTAGCAACCAGGGAAGTGCTAGCGGGAGGGCCGAGGAGCAGTACTTC.

The chain recombines TRBV3-1 (or the pseudogene TRBV3-2) with TRBJ2-1; 10 bases align to TRBD2. The V segment lost 7 bases and the J segment 9 bases; nucleotides outside the gene matches: 9. The CDR3 length is 14 residues. Germline-derived CDR1 and CDR2 are LGHDT and YNNKEL (reference sequence). In DNA form, the CDR3 reads TGTGCCAGCATCAGCAGTGGGACTAGCGCTGAGCAGTTCTTC. Its translation is CASISSGTSAEQFF.

In this sample, this clone turned up once. The J gene is TRBJ2-7, the V gene TRBV3-1 (or the pseudogene TRBV3-2), with D possibly matching TRBD2 (6 bases). Germline CDR1 reads LGHDT; CDR2 reads YNNKEL (reference sequence). V lost 1 base and J 7 bases, leaving 20 bases between the germline ends. This CDR3 has 16 residues. CDR3 DNA: TGTGCCAGCAGCCAAGGAAGGGGACTGACCGCTTGGGAGCAGTACTTC. It encodes CASSQGRGLTAWEQYF.